These 19 T cell receptor beta chains were all obtained from the same sample, sequenced in a study of T cells in Graves' hyperthyroidism and ophthalmopathy. TCR beta CDR3 region amplification was performed from RNA transcripts. Using the HTBI primer set, a first-round RT-PCR was run on the TCR CDR3. TCRdb reanalysed the multiplex PCR reads using MiXCR and keeps one entry per CDR3 protein. The sample yields over 300,000 distinct CDR3 sequences, approximately 14% seen once. The sample consisted of blood. These receptors all come from an older woman with Graves' hyperthyroidism.

The genes are TRBV10-1 and TRBJ2-7; 13 bases fit TRBD2. The CDR3 runs 15 residues. The trim removed 9 bases at V and 5 bases at J, leaving 10 bases unmatched. Germline-derived CDR1 and CDR2 are WNHNN and SYGVQD (reference sequence). The CDR3 DNA reads TGCGCCAGTCGCACGATTGGACTAGCGGGAGACGAGCAGTACTTC. This encodes CASRTIGLAGDEQYF.

The genes are TRBV19 and TRBJ1-5; no clear D gene. CDR1 and CDR2 from the germline V gene are LNHDA and SQIVND (reference sequence). V shed 5 bases and J shed 2 bases, with 16 bases lying between them. This CDR3 is 16 amino acids long. The CDR3: CASSSRRQNGNQPQHF. The CDR3 region has the DNA TGTGCCAGTAGTTCCAGGAGGCAGAACGGCAATCAGCCCCAGCATTTT. Supplemented by reference TRBV19 and TRBJ1-5, the full variable domain reads DGGITQSPKYLFRKEGQNVTLSCEQNLNHDAMYWYRQDPGQGLRLIYYSQIVNDFQKGDIAEGYSVSREKKESFPLTVTSAQKNPTAFYLCASSSRRQNGNQPQHFGDGTRLSIL.

Ten or more counts support this clonotype. The CDR3 protein is CASSEGTGGGYEQYF. In DNA form, the CDR3 reads TGTGCCAGCAGTGAAGGGACAGGCGGGGGATACGAGCAGTACTTC. J is TRBJ2-7 and V is TRBV2; D is possibly TRBD1 or TRBD2 (7 bases each). Germline V gene data show CDR1 as SNHLY and CDR2 as FYNNEI. This CDR3 has 15 amino acids. V lost 1 base, J lost 4 bases, and 14 bases lay in between. Full variable domain (remainder filled in from reference TRBV2 and TRBJ2-7): EPEVTQTPSHQVTQMGQEVILRCVPISNHLYFYWYRQILGQKVEFLVSFYNNEISEKSEIFDDQFSVERPDGSNFTLKIRSTKLEDSAMYFCASSEGTGGGYEQYFGPGTRLTVT.

This clonotype was counted between two and nine times. This chain uses TRBV19 with TRBJ1-5; D possibly corresponds to TRBD1 (6 bases). This CDR3 comprises 15 residues. Germline CDR1 and CDR2: LNHDA and SQIVND (reference sequence). Trimming left V 6 bases short and J 3 bases short, with 15 bases between. The CDR3 nucleotides read TGTGCCAGTAGGACGGGGGCGCGTCTCAATCAGCCCCAGCATTTT. This codes for CASRTGARLNQPQHF.

This clonotype was seen at least ten times. The chain combines TRBV12-3 or TRBV12-4 with TRBJ2-1, with a weak D call TRBD2 (6 bases). V was pared by 6 bases and J by 0 bases, with 9 bases between. The CDR3 loop spans 14 amino acids. The CDR3 sequence is CASSRGNSYNEQFF. The CDR3 DNA reads TGTGCCAGCAGCCGGGGGAACTCCTACAATGAGCAGTTCTTC.

In this sample, this clonotype turned up many times. A junction boundary mismatches the germline segment, possibly from a read error. The chain carries TRBV5-4 and TRBJ1-4; 9 nucleotides line up with TRBD1. The CDR3 runs 15 residues. The V gene's germline CDR1 is SGHNT and CDR2 YYREEE (reference sequence). In nucleotides, the CDR3 is TGTGCCAGCAGCTCCGAACAGGGGGCTAAGGAAAAACTGTTTTTT. Translating it yields CASSSEQGAKEKLFF. Full variable domain (outside the CDR3, taken from reference TRBV5-4 and TRBJ1-4): ETGVTQSPTHLIKTRGQQVTLRCSSQSGHNTVSWYQQALGQGPQFIFQYYREEENGRGNFPPRFSGLQFPNYSSELNVNALELDDSALYLCASSSEQGAKEKLFFGSGTQLSVL.

Remarks on this clonotype: Since a much larger clone is just one base distant, this may be a read error. The rearrangement uses TRBV20-1 and TRBJ1-5; 9 bases line up with TRBD1. V was clipped by 0 bases and J by 9 bases; unmatched bases: 12. CDR1 DFQATT and CDR2 SNEGSKA come from the germline V gene (reference sequence). The CDR3 covers 16 residues. CDR3 DNA: TGCAGTGCTAGAGACCCCTGGACAGGGGAGGGTCGGCCCCAGCATTTT. Its protein product is CSARDPWTGEGRPQHF.

This clonotype was recorded many times. The J gene is TRBJ1-1, the V gene TRBV20-1; TRBD1 is a possible D gene (6 bases). The CDR3 sequence is 13 residues long. V was trimmed by 5 bases and J by 5 bases, leaving 15 bases between them. Germline V gene data show CDR1 as DFQATT and CDR2 as SNEGSKA (reference sequence). The CDR3 sequence: CSAESGAGTEAFF. CDR3 sequence (DNA): TGCAGTGCTGAATCAGGGGCGGGAACTGAAGCTTTCTTT.

This clonotype showed up many times. The V gene is TRBV30, the J gene TRBJ1-1; no clear D gene. The CDR3 length is 11 residues. CDR1 and CDR2 from the germline V gene are GTSNPN and SVGIG (reference sequence). Trimming shortened V by 5 bases and J by 8 bases, and 12 bases separated the two germline ends. CDR3 coding DNA: TGTGCCTGGTCTTGGGGAAGAGAAGCTTTCTTT. The encoded protein is CAWSWGREAFF.

For this clonotype: Possible read error: a much larger clone is one base away. The chain employs TRBV18 and TRBJ1-4; 7 bases align to TRBD1. V was pared by 4 bases and J by 8 bases, with 4 bases of the junction left unmatched. The CDR3 extends over 13 amino acids. Germline V gives CDR1 KGHSH, CDR2 LQKENI. DNA of the CDR3: TGTGCCAGCTCACTAGGGACAGACGAAAAACTGTTTTTT. As protein: CASSLGTDEKLFF. Filled out from reference TRBV18 and TRBJ1-4, the complete variable domain reads NAGVMQNPRHLVRRRGQEARLRCSPMKGHSHVYWYRQLPEEGLKFMVYLQKENIIDESGMPKERFSAEFPKEGPSILRIQQVVRGDSAAYFCASSLGTDEKLFFGSGTQLSVL.

This clonotype was detected ten times or more. This sequence joins TRBV11-2 and TRBJ2-2, with 9 bases fitting TRBD2. V lost 5 bases to trimming and J lost 1 base; unmatched junction nucleotides: 2. CDR1 SGHAT and CDR2 FQNNGV come from the germline V gene. The CDR3 extends over 15 amino acids. In DNA form, the CDR3 reads TGTGCCAGCAGCGGTAGCGGGAGGAACACCGGGGAGCTGTTTTTT. It codes for CASSGSGRNTGELFF.

This clonotype has ten or more counts. The CDR3 DNA follows: TGCGCCAGCAGCCAAGAAGTAGCGGGAGATGCGCAGTACTTC. It is translated as CASSQEVAGDAQYF. V usage is TRBV4-1 and J usage is TRBJ2-7, with 9 positions matching TRBD2. Germline V CDR1 and CDR2: MGHRA, YSYEKL. V lost 0 bases to trimming and J lost 9 bases; unmatched junction nucleotides: 6. This CDR3 comprises 14 residues.

The chain links TRBV5-1 to TRBJ1-3, with D perhaps TRBD1 (6 bases). CDR3 length: 14 amino acids. V was cut by 5 bases and J by 1 base, with 10 bases left in between. Germline V gives CDR1 SGHRS, CDR2 YFSETQ. The DNA of the CDR3 is TGCGCCAGCAGGGAACAGGGTTCTGGAAACACCATATATTTT. Protein product: CASREQGSGNTIYF.

Of note for this clonotype: Just one base apart from a much larger clone, this may be a read error. The rearrangement uses TRBV27 and TRBJ2-7; D is unclear. V gave up 4 bases and J gave up 3 bases, with 13 bases separating them. Per the germline V gene, CDR1 is MNHEY and CDR2 is SMNVEV (reference sequence). The length of the CDR3 is 14 residues. The CDR3 spells CASSSLESIYEQYF. The CDR3 coding sequence is TGTGCCAGCAGTTCCCTGGAGAGCATCTACGAGCAGTACTTC.

This clonotype was seen ten or more times. The chain combines TRBV6-1 with TRBJ1-2; 7 bases are shared with TRBD1. In germline, CDR1 is MNHNS, CDR2 SASEGT. CDR3 length: 15 amino acids. Germline trimming cut 5 bases from V and 1 base from J; bases unmatched to any gene: 7. DNA of the CDR3: TGTGCCAGCAGTTACCCTGCAGGGGGTAACTATGGCTACACCTTC. Its protein is CASSYPAGGNYGYTF.

This clonotype was counted many times. The V call is TRBV30, the J call TRBJ2-3; possibly TRBD1 for D (5 bases). Germline V gene lookup returns CDR1 GTSNPN and CDR2 SVGIG (reference sequence). There are 14 residues in the CDR3. V shed 7 bases and J shed 5 bases, with 19 bases lying between them. CDR3 loop: CAYSWTSRGDTQYF. CDR3 bases: TGTGCCTACTCCTGGACATCCAGAGGAGATACGCAGTATTTT.

In its sample, this clonotype was seen a few times. The CDR3 sequence: CASSPGGGARTDTQYF. Written as DNA, the CDR3 is TGTGCCAGCTCACCGGGAGGCGGGGCGCGCACAGATACGCAGTATTTT. The V gene is TRBV18, the J gene TRBJ2-3, with D possibly matching TRBD2 (6 bases). Looked up from germline, CDR1 is KGHSH and CDR2 is LQKENI. Trimming removed 3 bases at V and 1 base at J, with 14 bases between. This CDR3 is built from 16 residues.

This clonotype was seen ten or more times. This chain uses TRBV11-2 with TRBJ2-3; D not certain. The V end was cut by 5 bases, the J end by 5 bases, with 5 bases between. The CDR3 spans 11 residues. CDR1 is SGHAT and CDR2 is FQNNGV in the germline V gene. The CDR3 bases are TGTGCCAGCAGCCAGCAAGATACGCAGTATTTT. Translation gives CASSQQDTQYF.

At least ten counts were recorded for this clonotype. The chain uses TRBV30 and TRBJ1-5, with D possibly being TRBD1 (6 bases). Germline assignment: CDR1 GTSNPN and CDR2 SVGIG (reference sequence). The CDR3 covers 15 residues. The V and J ends lost 5 bases and 4 bases respectively, with 18 bases between them. CDR3 sequence (DNA): TGTGCCTGGTCTACAGGGTTGGGTCGGAATCAGCCCCAGCATTTT. Encoded protein: CAWSTGLGRNQPQHF.